The 10 T cell receptor beta chains below come from one sample, sequenced in a study of blood T cell repertoires in COVID-19. TCRdb's copy holds only in-frame clones and misses some; the assay was immunoSEQ multiplex PCR. The sample records about 270,000 clones, approximately 90% being singletons. Sequenced sample: PBMCs or T cells enriched from blood (not recorded which). The receptors derive from a man between 40 and 49 years old who had been exposed to COVID-19.

This chain uses TRBV24-1 with TRBJ2-3, with D perhaps matching TRBD2 (6 bases). The CDR3 loop spans 14 amino acids. V was cut by 6 bases and J by 4 bases, with 13 bases left in between. Germline CDR1 reads KGHDR; CDR2 reads SFDVKD. CDR3: CATSSGRRPDTQYF. As DNA, the CDR3 is TGTGCCACCAGTAGCGGGCGAAGGCCAGATACGCAGTATTTT.

The V call is TRBV5-1, the J call TRBJ2-1; 7 bases line up with TRBD2. Trimming cost V 3 bases and J 6 bases; bases outside gene matches: 0. Germline CDR1 is SGHRS and CDR2 is YFSETQ. CDR3 length: 12 amino acids. The CDR3 nucleotides read TGCGCCAGCAGCTGGGGGGGCAATGAGCAGTTCTTC. Translation gives CASSWGGNEQFF.

V and J are TRBV28 and TRBJ2-5; TRBD2 might be the D (6 bases). V dropped 1 base and J dropped 2 bases, with 11 bases sitting between them. CDR1 is MDHEN and CDR2 is SYDVKM in the germline V gene. The CDR3 loop spans 15 amino acids. Here the CDR3 reads CASSLSGTYQETQYF. In DNA, the CDR3 is TGTGCCAGCAGTTTATCGGGGACTTATCAAGAGACCCAGTACTTC.

V and J are TRBV5-6 and TRBJ1-2, with D maybe TRBD1 (5 bases). V was trimmed by 7 bases and J by 6 bases, leaving 19 bases between them. The CDR3 runs 14 residues. Germline CDR1 SGHDT, CDR2 YYEEEE. CDR3: CASQNLRVRDGYTF. CDR3 bases: TGTGCCAGCCAAAACTTAAGGGTCAGGGATGGCTACACCTTC.

This chain uses TRBV28 with TRBJ2-5, with D unclear. Germline V lookup: CDR1 MDHEN, CDR2 SYDVKM. V was trimmed by 6 bases and J by 2 bases, leaving 7 bases between them. The CDR3 spans 12 residues. CDR3 protein: CASRIRQETQYF. Written as DNA, the CDR3 is TGTGCCAGCAGAATCCGGCAAGAGACCCAGTACTTC.

This rearrangement joins TRBV12-5 to TRBJ1-1; no reliable D call. The CDR3 is 12 amino acids. V was clipped by 5 bases and J by 7 bases, with 11 bases between them. The germline V gene encodes CDR1 LGHNT and CDR2 FRNRAP. The CDR3 reads CASGQNSVEAFF. The CDR3 DNA reads as TGTGCTAGTGGTCAGAACAGTGTTGAAGCTTTCTTT.

The CDR3 sequence: CASSLGWREAHTGELFF. CDR3 DNA: TGTGCCAGCAGTCTAGGGTGGCGGGAGGCCCACACCGGGGAGCTGTTTTTT. The V gene is TRBV7-9, the J gene TRBJ2-2, with TRBD2 matching 8 bases. The CDR3 is 17 amino acids. V was clipped by 6 bases and J by 3 bases; unmatched bases: 12. The germline CDR1 and CDR2 sequences are SEHNR and FQNEAQ (reference sequence). Full variable domain (remainder filled in from reference TRBV7-9 and TRBJ2-2): DTGVSQNPRHKITKRGQNVTFRCDPISEHNRLYWYRQTLGQGPEFLTYFQNEAQLEKSRLLSDRFSAERPKGSFSTLEIQRTEQGDSAMYLCASSLGWREAHTGELFFGEGSRLTVL.

Here the CDR3 DNA reads TGTGCCAGCAGGCGGACTAGCGGGAGAGGAGGGGAGACCCAGTACTTC. Its translation is CASRRTSGRGGETQYF. This sequence joins TRBV13 and TRBJ2-5; 13 bases align to TRBD2. Germline CDR1 reads PRHDT; CDR2 reads FYEKMQ (reference sequence). The V gene end was trimmed by 6 bases and the J gene end by 5 bases; junction bases not matched to a gene: 9. There are 16 residues in the CDR3.

The chain combines TRBV11-2 with TRBJ2-7, with TRBD2 matching over 7 bases. Losses at the gene ends were 4 bases for V and 2 bases for J; bases not matched to a gene: 5. Germline V lookup: CDR1 SGHAT, CDR2 FQNNGV. This CDR3 has 14 amino acids. CDR3: CASSYTREPYEQYF. The CDR3 DNA reads as TGTGCCAGCAGCTATACGCGGGAGCCCTACGAGCAGTACTTC.

This sequence joins TRBV11-3 and TRBJ1-3; D ambiguous. This CDR3 contains 15 residues. V gave up 4 bases and J gave up 2 bases, with 12 bases separating them. Germline CDR1 reads SGHNT; CDR2 reads YENEEA. The CDR3 loop reads CASSSGVLAGNTIYF. The DNA of the CDR3 is TGTGCCAGCAGCTCGGGAGTTCTGGCTGGAAACACCATATATTTT.